Each of the 24 T cell receptor beta chains below was sequenced from the same sample in a study of T-cell memory formation after mild COVID-19. TCRdb re-called the 5' RACE reads through MiXCR, storing one row per CDR3 protein. The data show 350,000 or so distinct CDR3 sequences, 20% to 25% seen once. The source material was PBMCs or a T cell subset sorted from them (not recorded which). The receptor source for this set is a man aged 18 to 35 who had mild COVID-19 (a few samples of this study predate the infection). Cell type and time point are not known.

This rearrangement joins TRBV2 to TRBJ1-4; D unclear. This CDR3 comprises 12 residues. Germline loops: CDR1 SNHLY, CDR2 FYNNEI. V lost 10 bases and J lost 4, with 10 bases in between. The CDR3 is CAIRAFNEKLFF. The CDR3 coding sequence is TGTGCCATCCGGGCCTTTAATGAAAAACTGTTTTTT.

The chain links TRBV15 to TRBJ1-2, with unresolved D. The CDR3 covers 11 residues. Per the germline V gene, CDR1 is LNHNV and CDR2 is YYDKDF (reference sequence). The germline V and J ends were trimmed by 0 bases and 8 bases, with 4 bases remaining between them. The CDR3 loop reads CATSRDAGYTF. CDR3 DNA: TGTGCCACCAGCAGAGATGCGGGCTACACCTTC. Combining the CDR3 with reference TRBV15 and TRBJ1-2 gives the whole variable domain DAMVIQNPRYQVTQFGKPVTLSCSQTLNHNVMYWYQQKSSQAPKLLFHYYDKDFNNEADTPDNFQSRRPNTSFCFLDIRSPGLGDTAMYLCATSRDAGYTFGSGTRLTVV.

The rearrangement joins TRBV15 to TRBJ2-5, with D possibly TRBD2 on 5 matching bases. Germline V CDR1 and CDR2: LNHNV, YYDKDF (reference sequence). The ends were cut back, 1 base at V and 5 bases at J, with 5 bases in the middle. This CDR3 is 12 amino acids long. The CDR3 DNA sequence: TGTGCCACCAGCAGAGGAGGGGAGACCCAGTACTTC. It encodes CATSRGGETQYF.

This clonotype appeared a few times. The chain carries TRBV10-3 and TRBJ1-1; D remains ambiguous. Germline assignment: CDR1 ENHRY and CDR2 SYGVKD. The CDR3 sequence is 13 residues long. Trimming removed 8 bases at V and 3 bases at J, with 13 bases between. The CDR3 DNA reads TGTGCCATCCAGGCGTCCGGTTACACTGAAGCTTTCTTT. This codes for CAIQASGYTEAFF.

This clonotype has just a few counts. The chain uses TRBV18 and TRBJ1-6; 11 bases match TRBD1. The CDR3 is 16 amino acids. The trim removed 2 bases at V and 9 bases at J, leaving 6 bases unmatched. Germline assignment: CDR1 KGHSH and CDR2 LQKENI. CDR3 sequence (DNA): TGTGCCAGCTCACCAAGTGGACAGGGGGCAAGTTCACCCCTCCACTTT. This encodes CASSPSGQGASSPLHF.

The V gene is TRBV15, the J gene TRBJ2-6, with a tentative D call TRBD1 (6 bases). Trimming took 1 base from V and 0 from J, leaving 13 bases between them. The length of the CDR3 is 18 residues. Per germline, CDR1 LNHNV and CDR2 YYDKDF (reference sequence). This chain's CDR3 is CATSRASQGTSGANVLTF. The CDR3 DNA reads TGTGCCACCAGCAGAGCCTCACAGGGAACCTCTGGGGCCAACGTCCTGACTTTC.

This clonotype was recorded a few times. CDR3 sequence reads: CASSYSGGRWPQHF. CDR3 sequence (DNA): TGTGCCAGCAGTTACTCGGGCGGTCGTTGGCCCCAGCATTTT. The rearrangement joins TRBV6-5 to TRBJ1-5; D not certain. This CDR3 is 14 amino acids long. V was shortened by 0 bases and J by 9 bases, with 12 bases between the two germline ends. Germline CDR1 reads MNHEY; CDR2 reads SVGAGI.

This clonotype was recorded many times. This chain connects TRBV7-2 to TRBJ2-2; maybe TRBD1 (5 bases). Between the trimmed V and J ends, which lost 2 bases and 1 base, there was a span of 11 bases. The CDR3 sequence is 16 residues long. Germline CDR1 reads SGHTA; CDR2 reads FQGNSA. CDR3 in amino acids: CASSLTPGRNTGELFF. The CDR3 nucleotides read TGTGCCAGCAGCTTAACTCCAGGGCGGAACACCGGGGAGCTGTTTTTT.

This clonotype was counted between two and nine times. The CDR3 region is CASSQREGSYGYTF. The CDR3 nucleotides read TGCGCCAGCAGCCAGAGGGAGGGGTCCTATGGCTACACCTTC. The genes are TRBV4-1 and TRBJ1-2; a possible D gene is TRBD1 (5 bases). Germline V gene lookup returns CDR1 MGHRA and CDR2 YSYEKL. V shed 3 bases and J shed 4 bases, with 12 bases lying between them. The CDR3 consists of 14 residues.

The chain links TRBV5-1 to TRBJ2-5; 9 nucleotides line up with TRBD1. Unmatched junction bases numbered 11, after V lost 0 bases and J lost 5 bases. Germline values: CDR1 SGHRS, CDR2 YFSETQ. The CDR3 length is 17 residues. This chain's CDR3 is CASSLGAGQGRGETQYF. For the CDR3, the DNA is TGCGCCAGCAGCTTGGGAGCTGGACAGGGGAGGGGCGAGACCCAGTACTTC.

CDR3 bases: TGCAGTGCTAGAGATACCGCCTCAAGGGAGTTGCATGGCTACACCTTC. This translates into CSARDTASRELHGYTF. This sequence joins TRBV20-1 and TRBJ1-2, with D uncertain. In germline, CDR1 is DFQATT, CDR2 SNEGSKA (reference sequence). Trimming removed 0 bases at V and 6 bases at J, with 20 bases between. The CDR3 runs 16 residues.

This clonotype was seen a few times. This chain uses TRBV28 with TRBJ1-2, with unresolved D. The CDR3 is 14 amino acids. The ends were cut back, 5 bases at V and 0 bases at J, with 10 bases in the middle. CDR1 and CDR2 from the germline V gene are MDHEN and SYDVKM. This CDR3 is CASSAGHPNYGYTF. As DNA, the CDR3 is TGTGCCAGCAGTGCGGGCCATCCTAACTATGGCTACACCTTC.

This chain connects TRBV5-1 to TRBJ1-4, with D hard to call. Trimming left V 1 base short and J 5 bases short, with 9 bases between. CDR1 SGHRS and CDR2 YFSETQ come from the germline V gene. The CDR3 consists of 14 residues. The CDR3 sequence: CASSLLTLNEKLFF. CDR3 DNA: TGCGCCAGCAGCTTGCTGACTCTCAATGAAAAACTGTTTTTT.

This chain uses TRBV28 with TRBJ2-1; a possible D gene is TRBD1 (6 bases). The CDR3 is 15 residues long. V gave up 5 bases and J gave up 4 bases, with 15 bases separating them. The germline CDR1 and CDR2 sequences are MDHEN and SYDVKM. CDR3 amino acids: CASSLMDSSYNEQFF. The CDR3, as DNA: TGTGCCAGCAGTCTAATGGACAGCTCATACAATGAGCAGTTCTTC.

This clonotype was detected only a few times. V is TRBV5-1 and J is TRBJ2-7; 9 nucleotides align to TRBD1. The germline gives CDR1 SGHRS, CDR2 YFSETQ. V lost 4 bases to trimming and J lost 5 bases; unmatched junction nucleotides: 10. The CDR3 extends over 15 amino acids. CDR3 nucleotide sequence: TGCGCCAGCAGCCCTAGACCGGGACAGGGCCACGAGCAGTACTTC. This encodes CASSPRPGQGHEQYF.

This clonotype was detected a few times. This chain uses TRBV29-1 with TRBJ2-2; D possibly corresponds to TRBD2 (6 bases). The CDR3 length is 15 residues. The V gene lost 0 bases and the J gene lost 7 bases, with 15 bases spanning the gap. In germline, CDR1 is SQVTM, CDR2 ANQGSEA. The CDR3 protein is CSVEEGTQRVGELFF. The CDR3 DNA reads as TGCAGCGTTGAAGAGGGGACGCAGCGGGTCGGGGAGCTGTTTTTT.

This clonotype was counted only a few times. The chain is built from TRBV7-6 and TRBJ2-3; 14 nucleotides match TRBD2. The length of the CDR3 is 17 residues. Germline lookup yields CDR1 SGHVS and CDR2 FNYEAQ. After removal of 4 bases from V and 3 bases from J, the junction contained 6 bases not matched to a gene. DNA for the CDR3: TGTGCCAGCAGCTCGTGGACTAGCGGGGGGATAACAGATACGCAGTATTTT. Protein product: CASSSWTSGGITDTQYF.

This chain joins TRBV11-2 and TRBJ2-5; D unclear. CDR3 length: 17 residues. The V gene lost 4 bases and the J gene lost 5 bases, with 23 bases spanning the gap. CDR1 and CDR2 (germline): SGHAT, FQNNGV. The chain's CDR3 is CASSSAILRPSGETQYF. The CDR3 DNA reads as TGTGCCAGCAGCTCTGCGATCCTTCGGCCCTCCGGGGAGACCCAGTACTTC. Based on the CDR3 plus reference TRBV11-2 and TRBJ2-5, the full variable domain is EAGVAQSPRYKIIEKRQSVAFWCNPISGHATLYWYQQILGQGPKLLIQFQNNGVVDDSQLPKDRFSAERLKGVDSTLKIQPAKLEDSAVYLCASSSAILRPSGETQYFGPGTRLLVL.

This clonotype has just a few counts. The chain recombines TRBV20-1 with TRBJ2-3; 8 positions match TRBD2. V was clipped by 5 bases and J by 5 bases; unmatched bases: 18. The germline V gene encodes CDR1 DFQATT and CDR2 SNEGSKA (reference sequence). CDR3 length equals 17 residues. CDR3 in DNA: TGCAGTGCTGAACCGCGCCTGGTAGCGGGGTTCAGAGATACGCAGTATTTT. It encodes CSAEPRLVAGFRDTQYF.

V usage is TRBV27 and J usage is TRBJ2-5; no clear D. Germline CDR1 MNHEY, CDR2 SMNVEV (reference sequence). CDR3 length: 15 residues. Deletions cut 4 bases from V and 4 bases from J, with 16 bases between. This CDR3 is CASSWTARLRETQYF. In DNA form, the CDR3 reads TGTGCCAGCAGTTGGACCGCGAGGTTGCGAGAGACCCAGTACTTC.

V gene TRBV11-2 combines with J gene TRBJ2-3; D call uncertain. V was pared by 7 bases and J by 6 bases, with 8 bases between. The CDR3 is 11 residues long. CDR1 is SGHAT, CDR2 FQNNGV, per germline. CDR3 amino acids: CASTFRDTQYF. CDR3 DNA: TGTGCCAGCACCTTCAGGGATACGCAGTATTTT.

This chain joins TRBV2 and TRBJ2-3; no reliable D call. Germline loops: CDR1 SNHLY, CDR2 FYNNEI. The CDR3 loop spans 15 amino acids. The V end lost 8 bases, the J end lost 2 bases, and 17 bases lay between the germline ends. This CDR3 is CASRRTGEHTDTQYF. CDR3 DNA sequence: TGTGCCAGCCGCCGCACTGGGGAACACACAGATACGCAGTATTTT.

The chain carries TRBV5-1 and TRBJ1-6; no definite D call. Germline loops: CDR1 SGHRS, CDR2 YFSETQ. V lost 0 bases to trimming and J lost 0 bases, with 13 bases between them. This CDR3 region has 18 residues. The CDR3 protein is CASSLVGSRSSYNSPLHF. The CDR3 DNA sequence: TGCGCCAGCAGCTTGGTAGGTAGCAGGAGCTCCTATAATTCACCCCTCCACTTT.

V usage is TRBV2 and J usage is TRBJ2-1; D unresolved. Germline V gene data show CDR1 as SNHLY and CDR2 as FYNNEI. Trimming shortened V by 2 bases and J by 8 bases, and 7 bases separated the two germline ends. The CDR3 extends over 12 amino acids. CDR3 sequence: CASSEIGHEQFF. The CDR3 nucleotides are TGTGCCAGCAGTGAAATAGGCCATGAGCAGTTCTTC.